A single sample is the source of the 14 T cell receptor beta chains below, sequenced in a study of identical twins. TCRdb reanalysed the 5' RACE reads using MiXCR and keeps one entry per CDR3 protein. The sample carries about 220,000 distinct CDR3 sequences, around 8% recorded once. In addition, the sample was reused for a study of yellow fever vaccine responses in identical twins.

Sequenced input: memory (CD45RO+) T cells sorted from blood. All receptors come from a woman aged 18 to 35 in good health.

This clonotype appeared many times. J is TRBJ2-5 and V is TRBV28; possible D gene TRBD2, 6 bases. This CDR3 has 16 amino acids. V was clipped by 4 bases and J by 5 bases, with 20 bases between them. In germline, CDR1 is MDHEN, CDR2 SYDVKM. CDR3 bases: TGTGCCAGCAGTTCTCCCGGCTTAGCTGGGGGGGAGACCCAGTACTTC. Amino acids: CASSSPGLAGGETQYF.

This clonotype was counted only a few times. DNA of the CDR3: TGTGCCAGCAGTGGTGGTGGCGGCACCGGGGAGCTGTTTTTT. This sequence encodes CASSGGGGTGELFF. The rearrangement links TRBV28 to TRBJ2-2, with unresolved D. CDR1 and CDR2 (germline): MDHEN, SYDVKM. The V gene lost 5 bases and the J gene lost 4 bases, with 11 bases spanning the gap. There are 14 residues in the CDR3.

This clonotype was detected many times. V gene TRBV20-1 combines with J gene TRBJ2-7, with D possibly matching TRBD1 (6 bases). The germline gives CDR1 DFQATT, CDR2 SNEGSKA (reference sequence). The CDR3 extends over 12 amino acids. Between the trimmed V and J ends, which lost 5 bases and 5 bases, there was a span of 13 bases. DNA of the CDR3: TGCAGTGCTGAACAGGGTGGGGACGAGCAGTACTTC. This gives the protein CSAEQGGDEQYF.

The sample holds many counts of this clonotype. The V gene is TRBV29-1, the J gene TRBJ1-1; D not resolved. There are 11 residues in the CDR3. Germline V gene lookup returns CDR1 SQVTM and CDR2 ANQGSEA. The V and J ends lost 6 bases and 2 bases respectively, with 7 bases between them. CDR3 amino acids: CSVVLNTEAFF. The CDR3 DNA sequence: TGCAGCGTAGTATTAAACACTGAAGCTTTCTTT.

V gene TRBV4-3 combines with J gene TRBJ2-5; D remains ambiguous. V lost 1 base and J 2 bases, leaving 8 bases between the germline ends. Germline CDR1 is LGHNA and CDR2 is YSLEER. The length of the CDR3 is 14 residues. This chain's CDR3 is CASSQGWQQETQYF. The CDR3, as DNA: TGCGCCAGCAGCCAAGGTTGGCAGCAAGAGACCCAGTACTTC.

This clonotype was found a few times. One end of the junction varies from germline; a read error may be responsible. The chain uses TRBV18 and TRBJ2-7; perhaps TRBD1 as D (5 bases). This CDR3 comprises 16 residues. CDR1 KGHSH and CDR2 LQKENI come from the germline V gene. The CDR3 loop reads CASSSPQGSVSYEQYF. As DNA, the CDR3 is TGTGCCAGCTCATCACCCCAGGGTAGTGTAAGCTACGAGCAGTACTTC.

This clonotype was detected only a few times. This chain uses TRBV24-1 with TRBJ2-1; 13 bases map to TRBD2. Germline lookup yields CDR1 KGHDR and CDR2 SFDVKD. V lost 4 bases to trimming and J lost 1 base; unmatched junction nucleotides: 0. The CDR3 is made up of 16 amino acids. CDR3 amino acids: CATSETSGRSYNEQFF. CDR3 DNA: TGTGCCACCAGTGAGACTAGCGGGAGGTCCTACAATGAGCAGTTCTTC.

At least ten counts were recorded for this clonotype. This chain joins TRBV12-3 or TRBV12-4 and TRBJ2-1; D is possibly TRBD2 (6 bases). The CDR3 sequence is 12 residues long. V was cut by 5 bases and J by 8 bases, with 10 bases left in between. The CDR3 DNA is TGTGCCAGCAGTCGGGACTTTGATGAGCAGTTCTTC. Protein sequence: CASSRDFDEQFF.

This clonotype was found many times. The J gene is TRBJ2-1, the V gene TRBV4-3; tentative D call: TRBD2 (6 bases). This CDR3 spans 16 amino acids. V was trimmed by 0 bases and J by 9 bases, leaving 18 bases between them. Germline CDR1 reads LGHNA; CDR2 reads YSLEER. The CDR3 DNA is TGCGCCAGCAGCCAAGATGCTTTAGGAGGGCGCGGTGAGCAGTTCTTC. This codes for CASSQDALGGRGEQFF.

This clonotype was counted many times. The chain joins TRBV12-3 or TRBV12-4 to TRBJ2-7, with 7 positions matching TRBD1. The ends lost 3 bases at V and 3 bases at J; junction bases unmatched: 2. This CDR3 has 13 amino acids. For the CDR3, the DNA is TGTGCCAGCAGTTTTCCAGGGGGCTACGAGCAGTACTTC. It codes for CASSFPGGYEQYF.

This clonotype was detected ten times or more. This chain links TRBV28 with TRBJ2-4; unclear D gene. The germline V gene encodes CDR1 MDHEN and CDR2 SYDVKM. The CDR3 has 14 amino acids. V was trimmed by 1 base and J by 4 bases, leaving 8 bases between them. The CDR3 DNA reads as TGTGCCAGCAGTTTATACGAGAGAAAAAACATTCAGTACTTC. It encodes CASSLYERKNIQYF.

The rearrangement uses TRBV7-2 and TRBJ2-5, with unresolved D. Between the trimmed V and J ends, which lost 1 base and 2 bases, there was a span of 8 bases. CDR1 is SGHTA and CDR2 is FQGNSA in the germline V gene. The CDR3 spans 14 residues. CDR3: CASSLDLIQETQYF. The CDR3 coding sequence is TGTGCCAGCAGCTTAGACCTAATACAAGAGACCCAGTACTTC.

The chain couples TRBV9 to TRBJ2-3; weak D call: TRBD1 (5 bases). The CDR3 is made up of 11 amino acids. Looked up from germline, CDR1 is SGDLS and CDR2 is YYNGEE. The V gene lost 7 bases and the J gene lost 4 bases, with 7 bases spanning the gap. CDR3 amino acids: CASGAADTQYF. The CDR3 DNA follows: TGTGCCAGCGGGGCAGCAGATACGCAGTATTTT.

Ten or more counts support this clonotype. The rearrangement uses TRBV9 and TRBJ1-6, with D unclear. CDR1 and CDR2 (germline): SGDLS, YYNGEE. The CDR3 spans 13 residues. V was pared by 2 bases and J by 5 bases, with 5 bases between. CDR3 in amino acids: CASSVAHNSPLHF. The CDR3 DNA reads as TGTGCCAGCAGCGTGGCGCATAATTCACCCCTCCACTTT.